What follows are 30 T cell receptor beta chains derived from one specimen sequenced in a study of T-cell reconstitution after alpha-beta-depleted transplantation in children. The TCRbeta library incorporated unique molecular identifiers. One entry per CDR3 protein results from TCRdb running MiXCR on the PCR reads. The sample shows some 350,000 distinct CDR3 sequences, around 16% of them seen only once. Here the sequenced sample was PBMCs, mostly from graft donor cells, taken 360 days after TCRalphabeta/CD19-depleted stem cell transplant. Source of these receptors: a male patient aged 2 to 10 who had a stem cell transplant for acute lymphoblastic leukemia, so the T cells may come from the graft donor.

This clonotype was recorded at least ten times. V gene TRBV29-1 combines with J gene TRBJ2-7; 9 positions agree with TRBD2. The CDR3 loop spans 13 amino acids. J gave up 7 bases and V 4 bases, and 8 bases lay outside the gene matches. CDR1 and CDR2 from the germline V gene are SQVTM and ANQGSEA. The CDR3 loop is CSVALAGSQEQYF. Written as DNA, the CDR3 is TGCAGCGTTGCTCTAGCGGGAAGTCAAGAGCAGTACTTC.

The chain links TRBV20-1 to TRBJ2-7; 11 nucleotides align to TRBD1. Germline assignment: CDR1 DFQATT and CDR2 SNEGSKA (reference sequence). CDR3 length: 13 residues. CDR3 protein: CRPAWDRGDEQYF. CDR3 DNA sequence: TGCAGACCCGCCTGGGACAGGGGGGACGAGCAGTACTTC.

Many counts were recorded for this clonotype. The V call is TRBV12-3 or TRBV12-4, the J call TRBJ2-1, with 8 bases that match TRBD2. J was trimmed by 2 bases and V by 7 bases; bases with no gene match: 10. There are 16 residues in the CDR3. As DNA, the CDR3 is TGTGCCAGCATGCTAGCGGGTACAGTAGCCTACAATGAGCAGTTCTTC. It codes for CASMLAGTVAYNEQFF.

The genes are TRBV10-3 and TRBJ1-1, with D perhaps TRBD1 (6 bases). The germline gives CDR1 ENHRY, CDR2 SYGVKD. Trimming took off 0 bases at V and 4 bases at J, with 12 bases between the two ends. This CDR3 spans 15 amino acids. The CDR3 nucleotides are TGTGCCATCAGTGAGTCAACAGGGAGGACCACTGAAGCTTTCTTT. Its translation is CAISESTGRTTEAFF.

The CDR3 bases are TGTGCCAGCAGCTTAGGCTACCGATTAGCCAAAAACATTCAGTACTTC. Its protein product is CASSLGYRLAKNIQYF. The rearrangement joins TRBV7-8 to TRBJ2-4, with D unresolved. In germline, CDR1 is SGHVS, CDR2 FQNEAQ. V lost 1 base, J lost 0 bases, and 10 bases lay in between. CDR3 length: 16 residues.

This clonotype has only a few counts. This chain joins TRBV28 and TRBJ2-1; 14 bases fit TRBD2. J gave up 5 bases and V 0 bases, and 6 bases lay outside the gene matches. CDR1 and CDR2 from the germline V gene are MDHEN and SYDVKM. CDR3 length: 18 residues. CDR3 DNA: TGTGCCAGCAGTTTATGGATTCCGGGACTAGCGGGAGACAATGAGCAGTTCTTC. This codes for CASSLWIPGLAGDNEQFF.

The chain links TRBV12-3 or TRBV12-4 to TRBJ1-1, with D unresolved. The CDR3 has 13 residues. V was pared by 2 bases and J by 11 bases, with 15 bases between. The DNA of the CDR3 is TGTGCCAGCAGTTTATCTCTCGGGCTCGAGGCTTTCTTT. This encodes CASSLSLGLEAFF.

In nucleotides, the CDR3 is TGTGCCAGCAGCGGACCGGGACTAGGGGAAGAGACCCAGTACTTC. Its protein product is CASSGPGLGEETQYF. The chain employs TRBV6-2 or TRBV6-3 and TRBJ2-5, with 8 bases matching TRBD2. This CDR3 has 15 residues. Germline CDR1 MNHEY, CDR2 SVGEGT. The V gene end was trimmed by 6 bases and the J gene end by 3 bases; junction bases not matched to a gene: 9.

Of note for this clonotype: A junction boundary mismatches the germline segment, possibly from a read error. V and J are TRBV12-3 or TRBV12-4 and TRBJ2-4; 13 bases align to TRBD2. The CDR3 has 14 residues. This chain's CDR3 is CASSYGTSGINSDF. CDR3 bases: TGTGCCAGCAGCTATGGGACTAGCGGGATCAATAGTGACTTC.

The rearrangement links TRBV2 to TRBJ2-7; D is unclear. The CDR3 length is 17 residues. V was clipped by 4 bases and J by 0 bases, with 19 bases between them. Germline assignment: CDR1 SNHLY and CDR2 FYNNEI. In nucleotides, the CDR3 is TGTGCCAGCAGTGGGCCCCTCAAGGGCGTTAGCTCCTACGAGCAGTACTTC. It yields the protein CASSGPLKGVSSYEQYF. Full variable domain (outside the CDR3, taken from reference TRBV2 and TRBJ2-7): EPEVTQTPSHQVTQMGQEVILRCVPISNHLYFYWYRQILGQKVEFLVSFYNNEISEKSEIFDDQFSVERPDGSNFTLKIRSTKLEDSAMYFCASSGPLKGVSSYEQYFGPGTRLTVT.

The gene calls are TRBV20-1 and TRBJ2-7; D is perhaps TRBD1 (5 bases). V lost 5 bases to trimming and J lost 3 bases, with 26 bases between them. In germline, CDR1 is DFQATT, CDR2 SNEGSKA (reference sequence). The CDR3 consists of 17 residues. Here the CDR3 reads CSAQKTRSRPGHYEQYF. CDR3 nucleotides: TGCAGTGCTCAAAAAACCCGTAGCAGGCCCGGACACTACGAGCAGTACTTC.

A single count supports this clonotype. The V gene is TRBV5-1, the J gene TRBJ2-1; D may be TRBD1 or TRBD2 (6 bases each). This CDR3 has 17 residues. Germline CDR1 is SGHRS and CDR2 is YFSETQ. Trimming took off 1 base at V and 0 bases at J, with 14 bases between the two ends. CDR3 bases: TGCGCCAGCAGCTTGTACGGGGGCGATCTCTCCTACAATGAGCAGTTCTTC. Protein: CASSLYGGDLSYNEQFF.

This clonotype was observed many times. The chain is built from TRBV5-1 and TRBJ2-3; weak D call: TRBD2 (6 bases). V was pared by 4 bases and J by 2 bases, with 14 bases between. The germline V gene has CDR1 SGHRS and CDR2 YFSETQ. CDR3 length: 15 residues. The CDR3 nucleotides read TGCGCCAGCAGCAGAGGAGGGCCTCTCACAGATACGCAGTATTTT. This gives the protein CASSRGGPLTDTQYF.

The sample holds a few counts of this clonotype. The chain couples TRBV6-2 or TRBV6-3 to TRBJ1-1; D is unclear. Germline CDR1 reads MNHEY; CDR2 reads SVGEGT. V was pared by 6 bases and J by 2 bases, with 4 bases between. The CDR3 runs 11 residues. The CDR3 here is CASSVNTEAFF. The CDR3 region has the DNA TGTGCCAGCAGCGTCAACACTGAAGCTTTCTTT.

This clonotype was found a few times. This rearrangement joins TRBV5-1 to TRBJ2-7; D might be TRBD1 (5 bases). V lost 4 bases, J lost 2 bases, and 13 bases lay in between. The CDR3 loop spans 14 amino acids. The V gene's germline CDR1 is SGHRS and CDR2 YFSETQ. The CDR3 loop reads CASSLRGPAYEQYF. In nucleotides, the CDR3 is TGCGCCAGCAGCCTTAGGGGCCCTGCCTACGAGCAGTACTTC.

This clonotype was seen ten or more times. The chain carries TRBV6-2 or TRBV6-3 and TRBJ2-7; 11 nucleotides agree with TRBD2. The V segment lost 4 bases and the J segment 2 bases; nucleotides outside the gene matches: 7. The CDR3 is made up of 16 amino acids. Germline values: CDR1 MNHEY, CDR2 SVGEGT. Written as DNA, the CDR3 is TGTGCCAGCAGTTTCGAACTAGCGGGAGTAGCCTACGAGCAGTACTTC. Amino acid sequence: CASSFELAGVAYEQYF.

The chain couples TRBV27 to TRBJ2-1; 8 nucleotides match TRBD2. The CDR3 contains 14 residues. Germline lookup yields CDR1 MNHEY and CDR2 SMNVEV (reference sequence). The V gene end was trimmed by 6 bases and the J gene end by 4 bases; junction bases not matched to a gene: 5. The CDR3 here is CASRRSGSYNEQFF. The CDR3 DNA reads TGTGCCAGCAGGCGAAGCGGGAGTTACAATGAGCAGTTCTTC.

This clonotype was counted a few times. The V call is TRBV19, the J call TRBJ2-2, with 15 bases lining up with TRBD2. The CDR3 runs to 19 residues. After removal of 5 bases from V and 4 bases from J, the junction contained 11 bases not matched to a gene. CDR1 is LNHDA, CDR2 SQIVND, per germline (reference sequence). The CDR3 region has the DNA TGTGCCAGTAGTTTAAAGGGGGGACTAGCGGGAGGAGTCACCGGGGAGCTGTTTTTT. It translates to CASSLKGGLAGGVTGELFF.

This clonotype was detected a few times. V usage is TRBV14 and J usage is TRBJ2-1; TRBD2 agrees at 14 bases. The V segment lost 3 bases and the J segment 5 bases; nucleotides outside the gene matches: 12. The CDR3 totals 19 residues. CDR1 and CDR2 (germline): SGHDN, FVKESK. The CDR3 reads CASSHYKGGLAGANNEQFF. CDR3 nucleotides: TGTGCCAGCAGCCACTACAAAGGGGGACTAGCGGGAGCTAACAATGAGCAGTTCTTC.

There are many counts of this clonotype. CDR3 loop: CASSFLGFENTGELFF. The DNA of the CDR3 is TGTGCCAGCAGTTTTCTTGGGTTTGAGAACACCGGGGAGCTGTTTTTT. The rearrangement links TRBV12-3 or TRBV12-4 to TRBJ2-2; D unclear. Trimming took off 3 bases at V and 1 base at J, with 12 bases between the two ends. The CDR3 spans 16 residues.

This chain links TRBV7-2 with TRBJ2-3; a weak D match, TRBD2 (5 bases). Trimming took 3 bases from V and 2 from J, leaving 12 bases between them. Germline V gene data show CDR1 as SGHTA and CDR2 as FQGNSA. The CDR3 length is 15 residues. Here the CDR3 DNA reads TGTGCCAGCAGCTTGTCTGAGCGGATCACAGATACGCAGTATTTT. Its protein product is CASSLSERITDTQYF.

This clonotype was counted many times. V usage is TRBV6-1 and J usage is TRBJ2-1, with 8 nucleotides matching TRBD2. Trimming took 3 bases from V and 6 from J; bases not matched to a gene: 1. Per the germline V gene, CDR1 is MNHNS and CDR2 is SASEGT. The CDR3 has 13 amino acids. The CDR3: CASSDRGGNEQFF. The CDR3 coding sequence is TGTGCCAGCAGTGACCGGGGGGGCAATGAGCAGTTCTTC.

This clonotype was seen a handful of times. The chain couples TRBV29-1 to TRBJ2-1; TRBD2 might be the D (6 bases). The germline gives CDR1 SQVTM, CDR2 ANQGSEA. CDR3 length: 13 amino acids. V lost 8 bases and J 9 bases, leaving 20 bases between the germline ends. The CDR3 DNA sequence: TGCAGCTACTGGGACTTTATACGACGTGAGCAGTTCTTC. Its translation is CSYWDFIRREQFF.

This clonotype was seen at least ten times. An end of the junction differs from the germline gene, which may be a read error. The chain employs TRBV7-7 and TRBJ2-3; weak D call: TRBD1 (5 bases). Per germline, CDR1 SSHAT and CDR2 FNYEAQ (reference sequence). The CDR3 is 16 residues long. CDR3 sequence reads: CASSLAPGAGTDTQYF. For the CDR3, the DNA is TGTGCTAGCAGCTTAGCTCCTGGGGCGGGCACAGATACGCAGTATTTT.

The gene calls are TRBV5-1 and TRBJ2-7; 9 bases fit TRBD2. This CDR3 is built from 15 residues. Germline trimming cut 0 bases from V and 3 bases from J; bases unmatched to any gene: 4. Germline V gives CDR1 SGHRS, CDR2 YFSETQ. Here the CDR3 DNA reads TGCGCCAGCAGCTTGGGGCTAGCGGGATTCTACGAGCAGTACTTC. Protein: CASSLGLAGFYEQYF.

This clonotype occurred a few times. The J gene is TRBJ1-6, the V gene TRBV27; D not resolved. The germline V gene encodes CDR1 MNHEY and CDR2 SMNVEV (reference sequence). The ends were cut back, 3 bases at V and 2 bases at J, with 5 bases in the middle. The CDR3 spans 14 residues. The CDR3 sequence is CASSLSAYNSPLHF. For the CDR3, the DNA is TGTGCCAGCAGTTTGTCAGCCTATAATTCACCCCTCCACTTT.

This clonotype was found a few times. The chain is built from TRBV19 and TRBJ1-1, with D unclear. V gave up 6 bases and J gave up 10 bases, with 24 bases separating them. CDR1 and CDR2 (germline): LNHDA, SQIVND (reference sequence). The CDR3 totals 15 residues. The CDR3 DNA is TGTGCCAGTAGCCCGAGGGTCACTCAAAGGGTTGGAGCTTTCTTT. Its translation is CASSPRVTQRVGAFF. The whole variable domain, remainder taken from reference TRBV19 and TRBJ1-1, is DGGITQSPKYLFRKEGQNVTLSCEQNLNHDAMYWYRQDPGQGLRLIYYSQIVNDFQKGDIAEGYSVSREKKESFPLTVTSAQKNPTAFYLCASSPRVTQRVGAFFGQGTRLTVV.

The chain employs TRBV28 and TRBJ2-2; TRBD1 matches 7 bases. The CDR3 length is 13 residues. The V segment lost 4 bases and the J segment 8 bases; nucleotides outside the gene matches: 4. Looked up from germline, CDR1 is MDHEN and CDR2 is SYDVKM. CDR3 sequence (DNA): TGTGCCAGCAGTTCCCAGGGGGTTGGGGAGCTGTTTTTT. This gives the protein CASSSQGVGELFF.

This clonotype was counted between two and nine times. This rearrangement joins TRBV27 to TRBJ1-2; no clear D gene. The germline V gene has CDR1 MNHEY and CDR2 SMNVEV (reference sequence). V was trimmed by 10 bases and J by 4 bases, leaving 16 bases between them. This CDR3 contains 13 residues. DNA for the CDR3: TGTGCCACCTCTTCGTCAGGCCTCTATGGCTACACCTTC. Its protein is CATSSSGLYGYTF.

This chain joins TRBV6-2 or TRBV6-3 and TRBJ2-1; 11 bases match TRBD2. Trimming removed 6 bases from V and 0 bases from J; junction bases left unmatched: 4. Germline lookup yields CDR1 MNHEY and CDR2 SVGEGT. This CDR3 is built from 16 residues. CDR3 sequence: CASRQTSGSSYNEQFF. The CDR3 nucleotides are TGTGCCAGCAGGCAAACTAGCGGGAGCTCCTACAATGAGCAGTTCTTC.